The subject of this entry is one T cell receptor (beta chain). It lacks a known antigen. Per-base quality was not reported, and no clone a single base away is much larger than it. This specimen comes from a study of shared clonotypes between healthy human individuals (dated by TCRdb to about 2020). For the wider study: The cohort comprised a couple of women and three men aged 18 to 49 years. Per donor, leukapheresis produced somewhere between about 0.85 and 10 billion PBMCs. Blood TCR repertoires of about 5 healthy adults were deeply sequenced to estimate repertoire size and the extent of clonotype sharing between individuals. For each donor, CD4 naive and CD4 memory were each run on three plates, CD8 naive on two plates, and CD8 memory on one plate. To increase sequencing depth and limit assay-specific biases, different laboratories used diverse techniques to prepare libraries and sequence TCR repertoires. Overall study outcomes, separate from this receptor: Pairwise subsampling led to the expectation that sequencing depth would affect the degree of clonotype sharing among donors. Rarefaction of sorted-subset datasets indicated incomplete sequencing despite the large sequencing depth. Compared with non-shared clonotypes, clonotypes shared by all four sorted-subset donors had higher generation probabilities. Naive subsets generally had larger estimated clonotype richness than memory subsets did. Sharing across a few donors was observed for approximately 4.6% of naive CD4, 3% to 3.5% of naive CD8, 2% to 2.5% of memory CD4, and roughly 0.43% of memory CD8 clonotypes. Only blood was sampled, and tissue TCR repertoires likely differ from those in blood. The genetic and exposure-history diversity represented was limited by the small number of donors.

The germline V gene (reference sequence) sets CDR1 to GTSNPN and CDR2 to SVGIG. Including cysteine and phenylalanine, the CDR3 has 12 amino acids. The retained sequence is limited to the CDR3, 36 bases, with the frame set at the first base. Trimming costs V 1 base and J 4 bases, and their ends lie 7 bases apart. Donors were healthy HIV-negative adults with no recently reported acute infections or vaccinations. Every donor was a Caucasian adult living in Nashville, Tennessee, USA. Magnetic negative selection was used to enrich CD4+ T cells, after which naive cells were positively selected on CD45RA and the negative fraction became the memory subset. Blood was collected by leukapheresis, and PBMCs were isolated by Ficoll-Histopaque density gradient centrifugation and then cryopreserved in liquid nitrogen vapor phase. Purity and quantity of every magnetically sorted T cell population were checked by analytical flow cytometry. Genomic DNA was isolated from every sorted fraction and measured by UV absorbance on a Nanodrop 2000c.

Using the deep immunoSEQ assay, multiplex PCR amplified TCR CDR3 regions from genomic DNA. For each cell subset, the extracted genomic DNA was distributed evenly across all wells of several immunoSEQ 96-well plates, and each plate served as one replicate. For sorted subsets, roughly 200 ng of genomic DNA, equivalent to around 31,000 T cell genomes, went into each replicate PCR. Purified libraries were measured with a Qubit 3.0 fluorometer, size-checked on a Bioanalyzer 2100, and measured again with the KAPA Library Quantification kit. Each immunoSEQ 96-well plate was sequenced on its own single-read 150-cycle Illumina NextSeq 550 flow cell. Regarding the original processing steps: The immunoSEQ output contained only junctional sequences without quality scores, so filtering could not match that applied to full-length reads. To assign V/J genes and CDR3, sequences were annotated against IMGT germline references using PyIR, a Python wrapper for IgBLAST v1.9. Reads were filtered out if the reads had weak V/J assignments (E-value above 1e-6), no CDR3, stop codons, out-of-frame junctions, or ambiguous translated residues. V3J clonotypes were defined as sequences sharing the same inferred V gene, J gene, and CDR3 amino acid sequence. To compute the percentage overlap between repertoires, the number of shared unique clonotypes was divided by the size of the smaller repertoire. RTK rarefaction, the Chao1 estimator, and Recon v2.1 estimates of unobserved clonotypes were used to assess repertoire richness. Generation probabilities were computed with OLGA for all TCRbeta clonotypes obtained by the gDNA method from several donors. TCRdb re-hosts the immuneACCESS table, in-frame sequences only. Its copies lack some clones; in the studies checked, an unresolved V gene accounts for under half of them, and the cause for the rest is not known. V, J and clone size are those of that table, while D and trimming were read from the DNA. The sample records about 2 million clones, roughly 95% of which are singletons. The ten biggest clones cover more than 0.1% of the sample.

The sequence links TRBV30 to TRBJ1-2; TRBD1 could be the D gene, as 5 bases match. Specimen: naive CD4+ T cells sorted from blood. The sample's cell subset or site label is to be understood as: CD45RA+ positively selected. This receptor was taken from a man aged 18 to 29 in good health. The nucleotide sequence reads TGTGCCTGGAGTGCAGGGCTCTATGGCTACACCTTC. This encodes CAWSAGLYGYTF. This CDR3, with the reference TRBV30 and TRBJ1-2 proteins standing in past its ends, gives the full variable domain SQTIHQWPATLVQPVGSPLSLECTVEGTSNPNLYWYRQAAGRGLQLLFYSVGIGQISSEVPQNLSASRPQDRQFILSSKKLLLSDSGFYLCAWSAGLYGYTFGSGTRLTVV.